The 21 T cell receptor beta chains listed next were all sequenced from one sample in a study of early T cells in non-severe SARS-CoV-2 infection (dated by TCRdb to about 2021). Libraries were made using 5' RACE. This sample was sequenced with a NextSeq 500. TCRdb itself trimmed the public reads at Q25 with fastp, ran MiXCR and retained productive beta chains. For every CDR3 protein sequence, its rows merge into one entry that carries the most common genes and DNA. Counted in this sample were just under 90,000 distinct CDR3 sequences; approximately 15% of them appeared once. The ten top clones hold about 6.7% of the sample. Sequencing used whole blood. These receptors all come from an adult who was a healthcare worker with PCR-confirmed SARS-CoV-2 infection or an uninfected control (not recorded which).

The genes are TRBV5-8 and TRBJ2-7; the match to TRBD1 covers 9 bases. CDR3 length: 16 residues. CDR1 and CDR2 from the germline V gene are SGHTS and YDEGEE. Losses at the gene ends were 8 bases for V and 0 bases for J; bases not matched to a gene: 12. CDR3 DNA sequence: TGTGCCAGAAATCATCAAGAGACAGGGGGCTCCTACGAGCAGTACTTC. Protein: CARNHQETGGSYEQYF.

This chain connects TRBV5-1 to TRBJ2-5, with TRBD1 matching over 8 bases. V was clipped by 9 bases and J by 4 bases; unmatched bases: 14. Per germline, CDR1 SGHRS and CDR2 YFSETQ. There are 15 residues in the CDR3. CDR3 in amino acids: CATSGQGGFRETQYF. CDR3 sequence (DNA): TGCGCCACCTCAGGACAGGGCGGGTTCCGAGAGACCCAGTACTTC.

This clonotype was seen many times. The genes are TRBV29-1 and TRBJ1-1, with D unclear. The V gene's germline CDR1 is SQVTM and CDR2 ANQGSEA. The CDR3 is 14 residues long. The V end lost 0 bases, the J end lost 1 base, and 9 bases lay between the germline ends. In DNA, the CDR3 is TGCAGCGTTGAAGAAATGGGGAGGAACACTGAAGCTTTCTTT. Protein product: CSVEEMGRNTEAFF. The whole variable domain, filled in from reference TRBV29-1 and TRBJ1-1, reads SAVISQKPSRDICQRGTSLTIQCQVDSQVTMMFWYRQQPGQSLTLIATANQGSEATYESGFVIDKFPISRPNLTFSTLTVSNMSPEDSSIYLCSVEEMGRNTEAFFGQGTRLTVV.

The chain recombines TRBV11-1 with TRBJ2-2; D might be TRBD1 or TRBD2, each matching 5 bases. The CDR3 runs to 15 residues. The V and J ends lost 3 bases and 1 base respectively, with 9 bases between them. From germline, CDR1 is SGHAT and CDR2 FQDESV (reference sequence). This CDR3 is CASSFGGVNTGELFF. The CDR3 nucleotides read TGTGCCAGCAGCTTTGGGGGAGTGAACACCGGGGAGCTGTTTTTT.

The rearrangement joins TRBV6-6 to TRBJ1-4; the D is unclear. CDR1 and CDR2 from the germline V gene are MNHNY and SVGAGI (reference sequence). This CDR3 contains 15 residues. V dropped 2 bases and J dropped 7 bases, with 14 bases sitting between them. The CDR3 protein is CASSYPEAGGEKLFF. CDR3 nucleotide sequence: TGTGCCAGCAGTTACCCGGAGGCGGGAGGTGAAAAACTGTTTTTT.

The V and J genes are TRBV11-2 and TRBJ1-4; no clear D. CDR1 is SGHAT and CDR2 is FQNNGV in the germline V gene. The V gene lost 5 bases and the J gene lost 5 bases, with 6 bases spanning the gap. The CDR3 runs to 12 residues. DNA for the CDR3: TGTGCCAGCAGCCCCTTCAATGAAAAACTGTTTTTT. This gives the protein CASSPFNEKLFF. The full variable domain, with the rest looked up from reference TRBV11-2 and TRBJ1-4, is EAGVAQSPRYKIIEKRQSVAFWCNPISGHATLYWYQQILGQGPKLLIQFQNNGVVDDSQLPKDRFSAERLKGVDSTLKIQPAKLEDSAVYLCASSPFNEKLFFGSGTQLSVL.

The table lists this clonotype with many counts. This chain connects TRBV12-3 or TRBV12-4 to TRBJ1-1; no clear D. CDR3 length: 14 residues. V lost 3 bases and J lost 5, with 13 bases in between. CDR3 nucleotide sequence: TGTGCCAGCAGTTTCGCCGGCGGGCCTACTGAAGCTTTCTTT. Translation gives CASSFAGGPTEAFF.

This sequence joins TRBV27 and TRBJ2-6; D ambiguous. Per germline, CDR1 MNHEY and CDR2 SMNVEV (reference sequence). V gave up 3 bases and J gave up 0 bases, with 9 bases separating them. The CDR3 contains 16 residues. CDR3 residues: CASSLFASSGANVLTF. The CDR3 nucleotides read TGTGCCAGCAGTTTGTTTGCAAGCTCTGGGGCCAACGTCCTGACTTTC.

V is TRBV5-1 and J is TRBJ2-7; 8 positions agree with TRBD1. V was clipped by 4 bases and J by 7 bases; unmatched bases: 13. Germline CDR1 reads SGHRS; CDR2 reads YFSETQ. The CDR3 is 15 amino acids. CDR3 DNA: TGCGCCAGCAGCCCGCGGACAGGGCCTAATAGGGAGCAGTACTTC. Translation: CASSPRTGPNREQYF.

There are a few counts of this clonotype. The chain carries TRBV29-1 and TRBJ2-7; D remains ambiguous. V gave up 6 bases and J gave up 7 bases, with 10 bases separating them. The CDR3 runs to 10 residues. The germline CDR1 and CDR2 sequences are SQVTM and ANQGSEA. Here the CDR3 reads CSVGLEEQYF. CDR3 coding DNA: TGCAGCGTCGGCCTAGAAGAGCAGTACTTC.

This clonotype was counted at least ten times. This sequence joins TRBV4-1 and TRBJ1-5, with a possible D match to TRBD1 (5 bases). V was pared by 6 bases and J by 4 bases, with 16 bases between. CDR1 MGHRA and CDR2 YSYEKL come from the germline V gene. This CDR3 region has 15 residues. In DNA, the CDR3 is TGCGCCAGCAGACCCGGGACTGCCCTTAATCAGCCCCAGCATTTT. This codes for CASRPGTALNQPQHF.

This chain joins TRBV6-6 and TRBJ1-1; D may be TRBD1 (5 bases). The germline gives CDR1 MNHNY, CDR2 SVGAGI (reference sequence). Trimming took 5 bases from V and 3 from J, leaving 19 bases between them. This CDR3 has 16 amino acids. The CDR3 bases are TGTGCCAGCAGTCCTGCACATGGGGAGGGACACACTGAAGCTTTCTTT. Amino acids: CASSPAHGEGHTEAFF.

This clonotype was counted only a few times. The chain links TRBV7-9 to TRBJ2-7, with 9 bases identical to TRBD2. CDR3 length equals 16 residues. Germline assignment: CDR1 SEHNR and CDR2 FQNEAQ (reference sequence). Trimming at V came to 5 bases and at J to 4 bases, leaving 12 bases not matched to a gene. CDR3 DNA: TGTGCCAGCAGCCTCAGTACTGGACTAGCGACATACGAGCAGTACTTC. This codes for CASSLSTGLATYEQYF.

This clonotype was observed a few times. The V and J genes are TRBV15 and TRBJ2-1, with a tentative D call TRBD1 (6 bases). The CDR3 has 14 amino acids. With 3 bases removed from V and 5 bases from J, the gap between germline ends came to 11 bases. The germline V gene encodes CDR1 LNHNV and CDR2 YYDKDF (reference sequence). CDR3 coding DNA: TGTGCCACCAGCAGGATGGACAGAAACAATGAGCAGTTCTTC. Translating gives CATSRMDRNNEQFF.

This rearrangement joins TRBV2 to TRBJ1-6, with 8 bases that match TRBD1. The CDR3 has 14 amino acids. CDR1 is SNHLY, CDR2 FYNNEI, per germline. The ends lost 7 bases at V and 7 bases at J; junction bases unmatched: 6. The CDR3 spells CASTRTGTNSPLHF. As DNA, the CDR3 is TGTGCCAGCACTAGGACAGGGACAAATTCACCCCTCCACTTT.

The chain links TRBV29-1 to TRBJ2-1; D may match TRBD1 or TRBD2 (5 bases each). The V end was cut by 6 bases, the J end by 6 bases, with 9 bases between. This CDR3 has 11 residues. CDR1 is SQVTM, CDR2 ANQGSEA, per germline. CDR3 nucleotide sequence: TGCAGCGTCCCTGGGACCAATGAGCAGTTCTTC. Protein sequence: CSVPGTNEQFF.

The CDR3 nucleotides read TGTGCCAGTTCCCCGGACGGGCTAAATTCACCCCTCCACTTT. It specifies CASSPDGLNSPLHF. V is TRBV18 and J is TRBJ1-6; D remains ambiguous. Deletions cut 9 bases from V and 7 bases from J, with 16 bases between. Per germline, CDR1 KGHSH and CDR2 LQKENI. This CDR3 comprises 14 residues.

Only a few counts were recorded for this clonotype. This chain connects TRBV24-1 to TRBJ2-3, with 7 bases aligning to TRBD2. Germline trimming cut 9 bases from V and 2 bases from J; bases unmatched to any gene: 4. The length of the CDR3 is 13 residues. Germline CDR1 KGHDR, CDR2 SFDVKD. CDR3 protein: CATRGVYTDTQYF. CDR3 nucleotide sequence: TGTGCCACCCGGGGGGTTTACACAGATACGCAGTATTTT.

There are a few counts of this clonotype. This chain uses TRBV5-4 with TRBJ2-1, with TRBD2 identical over 13 bases. CDR1 is SGHNT and CDR2 is YYREEE in the germline V gene (reference sequence). Trimming at V came to 6 bases and at J to 3 bases, leaving 6 bases not matched to a gene. CDR3 size: 16 residues. The CDR3 region has the DNA TGTGCCAGCATGGGACTAGCGGGACTAAACTACAATGAGCAGTTCTTC. It codes for CASMGLAGLNYNEQFF.

Comments on this clonotype: The junction and the germline gene differ at one end; a read error may be behind it. The V gene is TRBV6-4, the J gene TRBJ1-2, with 7 positions matching TRBD1. This CDR3 region has 13 residues. Germline CDR1 reads MRHNA; CDR2 reads SNTAGT. CDR3 sequence: CVSRGDYGYGYTF. In DNA form, the CDR3 reads TGTGTCAGCAGGGGGGACTACGGCTATGGCTACACCTTC.

This clonotype was detected a few times. The chain is built from TRBV12-3 or TRBV12-4 and TRBJ2-5, with 8 bases that match TRBD2. V dropped 5 bases and J dropped 0; count of bases not matched to a gene: 8. This CDR3 has 16 residues. CDR3 protein: CASSPREGQYQETQYF. CDR3 sequence (DNA): TGTGCCAGCAGTCCCCGGGAGGGCCAGTACCAAGAGACCCAGTACTTC.